The rows below give T cell receptor beta chains drawn from one sample of a study of control samples from healthy donors and cancer patients. Assay used: immunoSEQ multiplex PCR; TCRdb lists only in-frame clones, some missing. The top ten clones hold around a fifth of a sample with around 82,000 clones, around 87% of them seen once. The sequenced sample consisted of blood. The origin of the receptors is a man aged 45 to 65 in good health. CDR3s include the opening cysteine and the closing phenylalanine or tryptophan. The D gene is left open where the match is weak. Not every row has a clone size; where given, it reads once, few, many or a size class.

clone_size,v_call,j_call,d_call,cdr3_nt,cdr3_aa
once,TRBV15,TRBJ1-2,NA,TGTGCCACCAGCAGAGAAGGGGGGTCTCTCGGCTACACCTTC,CATSREGGSLGYTF
NA,TRBV6-6,TRBJ1-5,NA,TGTGCCAGCAGTTATAAGGGGGTTACTAATCAGCCCCAGCATTTT,CASSYKGVTNQPQHF
NA,TRBV15,TRBJ2-1,TRBD2,TGTGCCACCAGCACCCACTGGGGTGGGAGCGGGGGGGATGAGCAGTTCTTC,CATSTHWGGSGGDEQFF
NA,TRBV24-1,TRBJ1-1,TRBD1,TGTGCCACCAGGACGACAGGGAGTACTGAAGCTTTCTTT,CATRTTGSTEAFF
NA,TRBV7-2,TRBJ2-1,TRBD2,TGTGCCAGCAGCTTAGGGACTAGCGGGGTTCTTAATGAGCAGTTCTTC,CASSLGTSGVLNEQFF
NA,TRBV5-4,TRBJ2-5,TRBD2,TGTGCCAGCAGCCGGGACTACGCTGGGGGAGAGACCCAGTACTTC,CASSRDYAGGETQYF
NA,TRBV3-1/TRBV3-2,TRBJ2-5,NA,TGTGCCAGCAGCCAAGGAAGGAGGTATCAAGAGACCCAGTACTTC,CASSQGRRYQETQYF
NA,TRBV2,TRBJ1-3,NA,TGTGCCAGCAGTGATTCCCTAGGAAACACCATATATTTT,CASSDSLGNTIYF
NA,TRBV7-9,TRBJ2-7,NA,TGTGCCAGCAGCTCTTTGACTAGATTATACGAGCAGTACTTC,CASSSLTRLYEQYF
NA,TRBV5-1,TRBJ1-2,NA,TGCGCCAGCAGCTTTAGCAGTGCAGCTCGACAAGGGGATGGCTACACCTTC,CASSFSSAARQGDGYTF
few,TRBV28,TRBJ2-2,NA,TGTGCCAGCAGTTTTAAGGGCACCGGGGAGCTGTTTTTT,CASSFKGTGELFF
NA,TRBV24-1,TRBJ2-3,NA,TGTGCCACCAGTGACCTGCGGGACCGGCAAAGCACAGATACGCAGTATTTT,CATSDLRDRQSTDTQYF
NA,TRBV6-6,TRBJ1-5,NA,TGTGCCAGCAGTTACGATCCAGCTTATAGCAATCAGCCCCAGCATTTT,CASSYDPAYSNQPQHF
NA,TRBV18,TRBJ2-1,TRBD2,TGTGCCAGCTCACCACCGATTCATGGGACTAGCGGGGGCGGTGAGCAGTTCTTC,CASSPPIHGTSGGGEQFF
once,TRBV2,TRBJ2-1,TRBD2,TGTGCCAGCACGGGACTAGCGGCGTACAATGAGCAGTTCTTC,CASTGLAAYNEQFF
NA,TRBV28,TRBJ1-5,NA,TGTGCCAGCAGCCCCCGGCCGGATGAGCCCCAGCATTTT,CASSPRPDEPQHF
few,TRBV4-1,TRBJ1-2,TRBD1,TGCGCCAGCAGCCTTGGACAGGGGGATAACTATGGCTACACCTTC,CASSLGQGDNYGYTF
NA,TRBV7-2,TRBJ2-3,NA,TGTGCCAGCAGCCCCCCCGCGGACCGGGGGCAGTATTTT,CASSPPADRGQYF
NA,TRBV12-3/TRBV12-4,TRBJ1-1,NA,TGTGCCAGCAGTTTCCGGGGATACACTGAAGCTTTCTTT,CASSFRGYTEAFF
NA,TRBV9,TRBJ2-2,NA,TGTGCCAGCAGAAGGGACCAGAACACCGGGGAGCTGTTTTTT,CASRRDQNTGELFF
NA,TRBV5-5,TRBJ2-7,TRBD1,TGTGCCAGCAGCTGGGGACAGGACGCCTACGAGCAGTACTTC,CASSWGQDAYEQYF
NA,TRBV6-1,TRBJ2-5,NA,TGTGCCAGCAGTGATCCGAGGGGGGGGCTAGAGACCCAGTACTTC,CASSDPRGGLETQYF
NA,TRBV10-3,TRBJ1-6,TRBD1,TGTGCCGCGACAGGGACGGGTAATTCACCCCTCCACTTT,CAATGTGNSPLHF
NA,TRBV28,TRBJ2-1,NA,TGTGCCAGCAGTTTAACCGGCAGGGAGCAGTTCTTC,CASSLTGREQFF
NA,TRBV5-1,TRBJ2-5,NA,TGCGCCAGCAGCTTGGCCGCGGTAGAAGAGACCCAGTACTTC,CASSLAAVEETQYF
NA,TRBV4-3,TRBJ2-1,TRBD1,TGCGCCAGCAGCCAAGAGATTACAGGGGGCGCGGTCAATGAGCAGTTCTTC,CASSQEITGGAVNEQFF
NA,TRBV7-3,TRBJ2-1,TRBD2,TGTGCCAGCAGCATTACGTCTTTGCGGGGGGCCTACAATGAGCAGTTCTTC,CASSITSLRGAYNEQFF
few,TRBV5-1,TRBJ2-1,NA,TGCGCCAGCACCCCCACAGTGAACAATGAGCAGTTCTTC,CASTPTVNNEQFF
NA,TRBV29-1,TRBJ1-2,TRBD1,TGCAGCGTTTCCCCATCGCCGGGGACAGGGGGCATCGGTAACTATGGCTACACCTTC,CSVSPSPGTGGIGNYGYTF
NA,TRBV14,TRBJ1-1,NA,TGTGCCAGCAGCCGAGCTGGACAGTCGGCTGAAGCTTTCTTT,CASSRAGQSAEAFF
NA,TRBV4-1,TRBJ2-3,TRBD1,TGCGCCAGCAGCGAAAGGGGGACAGGGGGAATGGCAGATACGCAGTATTTT,CASSERGTGGMADTQYF
NA,TRBV6-6,TRBJ1-1,NA,TGTGCCAGCAGTTTGAACCCAAACACTGAAGCTTTCTTT,CASSLNPNTEAFF
NA,TRBV20-1,TRBJ1-5,NA,TGCAGTGCTAGTGGGTCGTATAGCAATCAGCCCCAGCATTTT,CSASGSYSNQPQHF
NA,TRBV18,TRBJ1-1,NA,TGTGCCAGCTCATCCCTGAGCGGGGGGCAGAACACTGAAGCTTTCTTT,CASSSLSGGQNTEAFF
NA,TRBV30,TRBJ2-3,NA,TGTGCCTGGAGTGTACAGGGAGATACGCAGTATTTT,CAWSVQGDTQYF
NA,TRBV2,TRBJ1-5,TRBD1,TGTGCCAGCAACTTACAGGGGAATAGCAATCAGCCCCAGCATTTT,CASNLQGNSNQPQHF
NA,TRBV10-1,TRBJ2-7,NA,TGCGCCAGCAGTGAGCCTACCGGACGCCGCCACTTC,CASSEPTGRRHF
NA,TRBV9,TRBJ2-2,TRBD2,TGTGCCAGCAGCGTGAGGACTAGCCTATCCACCGGGGAGCTGTTTTTT,CASSVRTSLSTGELFF
NA,TRBV6-5,TRBJ2-1,TRBD1,TGTGCCAGCAGCATCACAGGGGGCGCGAACAATGAGCAGTTCTTC,CASSITGGANNEQFF